This T cell receptor beta chain was recorded in a study of circulating and synovial CD4+ cells in juvenile arthritis. As concerns this clone: The antigen is undetermined.

The data were produced by immunoSEQ multiplex PCR, yet TCRdb's version contains in-frame clones alone and is incomplete. This sample has fewer than 40,000 clones; just over 90% occur once, and the top ten carry around 3%. Study-level findings and limits: Bulk blood CD4 repertoires were more diverse than these. CPL versus bulk CD4 samples: T cell genome counts differed by at least an order of magnitude.

The CDR3 covers 15 residues. Germline lookup yields CDR1 LNHDA and CDR2 SQIVND (reference sequence). Trimming removed 4 bases from V and 4 bases from J, with 16 bases in between. This TCR came from a human donor with juvenile idiopathic arthritis. Sample: CD4+ T cells from blood. This chain uses TRBV19 with TRBJ1-2; D not certain. The CDR3 reads CASSTIPGSLYGYTF. The CDR3 coding sequence is TGTGCCAGTAGTACAATTCCAGGTTCCCTCTATGGCTACACCTTC. The complete variable domain, with remaining parts taken from reference TRBV19 and TRBJ1-2, reads DGGITQSPKYLFRKEGQNVTLSCEQNLNHDAMYWYRQDPGQGLRLIYYSQIVNDFQKGDIAEGYSVSREKKESFPLTVTSAQKNPTAFYLCASSTIPGSLYGYTFGSGTRLTVV.